Following are 22 T cell receptor beta chains from one sample sequenced in a study of CD8 T cells in Susac syndrome. Random hexamers primed reverse transcription of about 0.5 to 1 ug RNA. MiXCR, run by TCRdb on the immunoSEQ multiplex PCR reads, gives a single entry per CDR3 protein. Among 150,000 to 200,000 distinct CDR3 sequences, roughly 94% were seen once, and the ten largest hold 0.12%. The sample was CD4+ T cells from PBMCs. Receptor source: a human donor with Susac syndrome.

This rearrangement joins TRBV19 to TRBJ1-2; D not certain. V shed 5 bases and J shed 4 bases, with 14 bases lying between them. The CDR3 covers 14 residues. Germline CDR1 is LNHDA and CDR2 is SQIVND (reference sequence). DNA for the CDR3: TGTGCCAGTAGTCAAGCCCGGACGAGCTATGGCTACACCTTC. Translated: CASSQARTSYGYTF.

This chain connects TRBV20-1 to TRBJ2-5; tentative D call: TRBD2 (5 bases). V gave up 6 bases and J gave up 2 bases, with 13 bases separating them. This CDR3 has 13 residues. Per the germline V gene, CDR1 is DFQATT and CDR2 is SNEGSKA (reference sequence). The CDR3 nucleotides are TGCAGTGCGCCGATGGACTCTCAAGAGACCCAGTACTTC. This sequence encodes CSAPMDSQETQYF.

The genes are TRBV7-9 and TRBJ1-6; 7 bases map to TRBD1. The CDR3 extends over 14 amino acids. The V gene end was trimmed by 1 base and the J gene end by 10 bases; junction bases not matched to a gene: 4. Germline loops: CDR1 SEHNR, CDR2 FQNEAQ (reference sequence). CDR3 DNA sequence: TGTGCCAGCAGCTTAGGAGGGGGCGTCTCACCCCTCCACTTT. This sequence encodes CASSLGGGVSPLHF.

The rearrangement links TRBV5-6 to TRBJ1-2; D is uncertain. Germline V gives CDR1 SGHDT, CDR2 YYEEEE. This CDR3 region has 11 residues. V was pared by 1 base and J by 6 bases, with 4 bases between. The CDR3 DNA reads as TGTGCCAGCAGCTTGCAGGATGGCTACACCTTC. Amino acids: CASSLQDGYTF. Variable domain in full (rest from reference TRBV5-6 and TRBJ1-2): DAGVTQSPTHLIKTRGQQVTLRCSPKSGHDTVSWYQQALGQGPQFIFQYYEEEERQRGNFPDRFSGHQFPNYSSELNVNALLLGDSALYLCASSLQDGYTFGSGTRLTVV.

This clonotype has just a few counts. The V gene is TRBV5-1, the J gene TRBJ2-6; tentative D call: TRBD1 (6 bases). Germline CDR1 and CDR2: SGHRS and YFSETQ. CDR3 length: 15 amino acids. Trimming stripped 4 bases from V and 0 bases from J, with 8 bases between. The chain's CDR3 is CASSQGTSGANVLTF. The CDR3 nucleotides are TGCGCCAGCAGCCAGGGGACCTCTGGGGCCAACGTCCTGACTTTC.

This clonotype was picked up one time. The chain is built from TRBV7-3 and TRBJ2-7; 11 bases agree with TRBD2. The CDR3 runs 15 residues. V was clipped by 5 bases and J by 0 bases; unmatched bases: 3. Per the germline V gene, CDR1 is SGHTA and CDR2 is FQGTGA. CDR3 amino acids: CASSAGLADSYEQYF. CDR3 in DNA: TGTGCCAGCAGCGCGGGACTAGCGGACTCCTACGAGCAGTACTTC.

J is TRBJ1-6 and V is TRBV11-1; D remains unclear. Germline-derived CDR1 and CDR2 are SGHAT and FQDESV (reference sequence). The V gene lost 5 bases and the J gene lost 13 bases, with 21 bases spanning the gap. The CDR3 sequence is 15 residues long. CDR3 sequence reads: CASSLGFGPSYPLHF. For the CDR3, the DNA is TGTGCCAGCAGCCTCGGGTTCGGACCTAGTTATCCCCTCCACTTT.

The chain uses TRBV29-1 and TRBJ2-5, with a tentative D call TRBD2 (6 bases). This CDR3 region has 13 residues. Looked up from germline, CDR1 is SQVTM and CDR2 is ANQGSEA. Between the trimmed V and J ends, which lost 5 bases and 2 bases, there was a span of 12 bases. Here the CDR3 reads CSVLPAGQETQYF. The CDR3, as DNA: TGCAGCGTTTTACCCGCGGGGCAAGAGACCCAGTACTTC. Full variable domain (missing parts from reference TRBV29-1 and TRBJ2-5): SAVISQKPSRDICQRGTSLTIQCQVDSQVTMMFWYRQQPGQSLTLIATANQGSEATYESGFVIDKFPISRPNLTFSTLTVSNMSPEDSSIYLCSVLPAGQETQYFGPGTRLLVL.

The chain joins TRBV12-3 or TRBV12-4 to TRBJ1-5; TRBD1 agrees at 7 bases. Trimming at V came to 8 bases and at J to 8 bases, leaving 6 bases not matched to a gene. The CDR3 has 12 residues. For the CDR3, the DNA is TGTGCCAGCTCCTCCAGGGGGGAGCCCCAGCATTTT. This encodes CASSSRGEPQHF.

V usage is TRBV12-3 or TRBV12-4 and J usage is TRBJ1-5, with D perhaps matching TRBD1 (6 bases). The germline V and J ends were trimmed by 6 bases and 6 bases, with 15 bases remaining between them. The CDR3 totals 14 residues. CDR3 DNA: TGTGCCAGCAGCCCCAGGGGAATGGGTCAGCCCCAGCATTTT. The encoded protein is CASSPRGMGQPQHF.

The rearrangement links TRBV6-5 to TRBJ2-7; 7 bases are shared with TRBD1. The CDR3 is 13 amino acids. Germline V gene data show CDR1 as MNHEY and CDR2 as SVGAGI. The V gene end was trimmed by 6 bases and the J gene end by 4 bases; junction bases not matched to a gene: 6. For the CDR3, the DNA is TGTGCCAGCAGCAGGGGACAGCCTTACGAGCAGTACTTC. Amino acid sequence: CASSRGQPYEQYF.

The V gene is TRBV12-3 or TRBV12-4, the J gene TRBJ2-7, with 9 bases lining up with TRBD1. J gave up 2 bases and V 6 bases, and 8 bases lay outside the gene matches. This CDR3 is 15 amino acids long. CDR3 sequence reads: CASSVGGQGTYEQYF. The CDR3 DNA follows: TGTGCCAGCAGCGTGGGGGGACAGGGAACCTACGAGCAGTACTTC.

The CDR3 sequence is CASSPKGERSGYTF. DNA of the CDR3: TGTGCCAGCAGCCCAAAGGGGGAGAGGAGTGGCTACACCTTC. This rearrangement joins TRBV3-1 to TRBJ1-2; D is possibly TRBD1 (6 bases). V dropped 4 bases and J dropped 7 bases, with 16 bases sitting between them. The germline CDR1 and CDR2 sequences are LGHDT and YNNKEL (reference sequence). The CDR3 runs to 14 residues.

This chain joins TRBV18 and TRBJ2-3; TRBD1 matches 8 bases. Germline CDR1 reads KGHSH; CDR2 reads LQKENI. The CDR3 length is 14 residues. Trimming took 8 bases from V and 2 from J; bases not matched to a gene: 6. In DNA, the CDR3 is TGTGCCAGCCATAGGACAGGGACCACAGATACGCAGTATTTT. This translates into CASHRTGTTDTQYF.

The chain is built from TRBV9 and TRBJ1-6, with D perhaps TRBD1 (5 bases). In germline, CDR1 is SGDLS, CDR2 YYNGEE. Trimming took off 3 bases at V and 0 bases at J, with 13 bases between the two ends. The CDR3 is 17 residues long. The CDR3 here is CASSGSRQSSYNSPLHF. The CDR3 bases are TGTGCCAGCAGCGGATCCCGACAGAGCTCCTATAATTCACCCCTCCACTTT.

The chain uses TRBV12-3 or TRBV12-4 and TRBJ1-1; D is unclear. The CDR3 is 15 residues long. The V end was cut by 7 bases, the J end by 0 bases, with 15 bases between. The CDR3 region is CASTLSFQVNTEAFF. CDR3 coding DNA: TGTGCCAGCACCCTGAGTTTCCAGGTGAACACTGAAGCTTTCTTT.

V and J are TRBV3-1 and TRBJ2-1; a weak D match, TRBD2 (5 bases). The CDR3 contains 15 residues. Looked up from germline, CDR1 is LGHDT and CDR2 is YNNKEL (reference sequence). V lost 2 bases and J 2 bases, leaving 10 bases between the germline ends. The DNA for the CDR3 is TGTGCCAGCAGCCAACTCGGGGAAGCCTACAATGAGCAGTTCTTC. Translation: CASSQLGEAYNEQFF.

The J gene is TRBJ2-7, the V gene TRBV20-1; TRBD2 agrees at 9 bases. V trimming: 1 base; J trimming: 4 bases; junction bases outside the gene matches: 8. The CDR3 has 15 amino acids. In germline, CDR1 is DFQATT, CDR2 SNEGSKA (reference sequence). In DNA, the CDR3 is TGCAGTGCTAGAGGCACCACGAGCGGGGGGTACGAGCAGTACTTC. The encoded protein is CSARGTTSGGYEQYF.

The chain recombines TRBV27 with TRBJ2-5; perhaps D is TRBD1 or TRBD2 (8 bases each). Looked up from germline, CDR1 is MNHEY and CDR2 is SMNVEV (reference sequence). V lost 3 bases to trimming and J lost 4 bases, with 27 bases between them. This CDR3 region has 19 residues. CDR3 amino acids: CASSFWTGKRASGPETQYF. CDR3 in DNA: TGTGCCAGCAGTTTCTGGACAGGGAAACGGGCTAGCGGGCCAGAGACCCAGTACTTC.

CDR3 nucleotide sequence: TGTGCCTGGTCAACCGACTACGAGCAGTACTTC. This codes for CAWSTDYEQYF. The chain employs TRBV30 and TRBJ2-7; D is unclear. The germline V and J ends were trimmed by 5 bases and 3 bases, with 8 bases remaining between them. The germline V gene has CDR1 GTSNPN and CDR2 SVGIG (reference sequence). CDR3 length: 11 residues.

This chain links TRBV7-9 with TRBJ2-5; D unresolved. CDR1 SEHNR and CDR2 FQNEAQ come from the germline V gene (reference sequence). Between the trimmed V and J ends, which lost 3 bases and 3 bases, there was a span of 8 bases. The CDR3 runs 13 residues. This CDR3 reads CASSFGSEETQYF. The CDR3 DNA reads TGTGCCAGCAGCTTCGGGTCAGAAGAGACCCAGTACTTC.

This chain uses TRBV5-4 with TRBJ2-5, with D perhaps TRBD1 (6 bases). Germline V lookup: CDR1 SGHNT, CDR2 YYREEE (reference sequence). The CDR3 has 12 amino acids. Trimming took off 4 bases at V and 11 bases at J, with 15 bases between the two ends. The CDR3 protein is CASSDRTLAQYF. The CDR3 nucleotides are TGTGCCAGCAGCGACAGGACCCTGGCACAGTACTTC.